This record covers a single T cell receptor beta chain. The sample comes from a study of blood T cell repertoires in COVID-19. This CDR3 has 15 amino acids. V was clipped by 10 bases and J by 2 bases, with 18 bases between them. CDR1 is MNHEY and CDR2 is SVGAGI in the germline V gene. Self-reported history from a screening survey and questionnaire set each donor's cohort. Each recovered donor of Cohort 3 presented with two negative PCRs, clearance, or symptom resolution. Authors' analysis steps: Reference gene primer amplification yielded estimated nucleated cell counts. Some clones are missing from TCRdb's copy, which holds only in-frame ones; the method was immunoSEQ multiplex PCR. The DNA was the basis for D and trimming; V, J and clone size are from that table. This table has 180,000 or so clones, about 91% appearing once.

The chain uses TRBV6-5 and TRBJ2-1; perhaps TRBD2 as D (6 bases). Sequencing was carried out using PBMCs or T cells enriched from blood (not recorded which). This sequence originates from a woman between 18 and 29 years old who had recovered from COVID-19. CDR3 in DNA: TGTGCCACTACCCGTCCTAGCGCCACCTACAATGAGCAGTTCTTC. Amino acid sequence: CATTRPSATYNEQFF.